The T cell receptor beta chain under discussion was sequenced for a study of cytomegalovirus exposure and HLA in healthy donors. The CDR3 consists of 11 residues. Deletions cut 3 bases from V and 5 bases from J, with 4 bases between. Germline CDR1 is SGHAT and CDR2 is FQNNGV. The PCR ran on 60 Vbeta and 13 Jbeta primers. Authors' data handling: Later reanalysis found about 80 million unique TCR beta chains, 10 million to 12 million of them shared. The table came from immunoSEQ multiplex PCR; TCRdb's copy has only in-frame clones and leaves some out. From that table come the V and J calls and clone size; the DNA was used to work out D and trimming. The sample yields approximately 170,000 clones, around 84% seen once. This clone appeared once.

This chain connects TRBV11-2 to TRBJ1-2, with D hard to call. What was sequenced was PBMCs. This TCR came from a man aged 30 to 39 in good health and CMV-seropositive. CDR3 amino acids: CASSLLYGYTF. CDR3 DNA sequence: TGTGCCAGCAGCTTGTTATATGGCTACACCTTC. The entire variable domain, with the rest obtained from reference TRBV11-2 and TRBJ1-2, is as follows: EAGVAQSPRYKIIEKRQSVAFWCNPISGHATLYWYQQILGQGPKLLIQFQNNGVVDDSQLPKDRFSAERLKGVDSTLKIQPAKLEDSAVYLCASSLLYGYTFGSGTRLTVV.